This T cell receptor beta chain was documented in a study of cytomegalovirus exposure and HLA in healthy donors. About the study: In a later analysis, the roughly 110 validation repertoires were reported to have used the same platform as the 600 to 800 first-cohort repertoires. The study, taken as a whole, reports: Overall, some 160 TCR beta chains were annotated as cytomegalovirus-associated. Three CMV-associated chains were confirmed in vitro to be specific for CMV antigens.

Regarding this clone: Its antigen remains unidentified.

Some clones are missing from TCRdb's copy, which holds only in-frame ones; the method was immunoSEQ multiplex PCR. The sample contains 97,000 or so clones, about 90% of which appear only once. Donors came from a validation cohort of approximately 110 subjects, distinct from the first 666-subject cohort. CDR3 length: 15 amino acids. Germline CDR1 SGHNT, CDR2 YYREEE (reference sequence). V was pared by 4 bases and J by 3 bases, with 6 bases of the junction left unmatched. The V call is TRBV5-4, the J call TRBJ2-1; 8 bases are shared with TRBD1. Sequencing was carried out using PBMCs. The receptor's source is a man between 18 and 29 years old in good health and CMV-seropositive. The CDR3: CASSPGQANYNEQFF. The CDR3 coding sequence is TGTGCCAGCAGCCCGGGACAGGCAAACTACAATGAGCAGTTCTTC.